Presented here are 2 T cell receptor beta chains from one specimen sequenced in a study of OX40 agonist ivuxolimab in advanced cancers. Profiling relied on immunoSEQ multiplex PCR, and the TCRdb table lists in-frame clones only, not all of them. The data show roughly 70,000 clones, with approximately 89% seen just once and approximately 0.6% held by the top ten. The sample here was CD4+ or CD8+ T cells sorted from blood, taken in a trial of the OX40 agonist ivuxolimab. These receptors were collected from an adult with an advanced solid tumor such as melanoma, head and neck, liver or kidney cancer.

The rearrangement links TRBV18 to TRBJ1-6; D unclear. Per the germline V gene, CDR1 is KGHSH and CDR2 is LQKENI. V was clipped by 3 bases and J by 6 bases, with 12 bases between them. The CDR3 runs to 15 residues. The CDR3 region has the DNA TGTGCCAGCTCACCCTCGCAGGCGGCTAATTCACCCCTCCACTTT. Translating gives CASSPSQAANSPLHF. Full variable domain (rest looked up from reference TRBV18 and TRBJ1-6): NAGVMQNPRHLVRRRGQEARLRCSPMKGHSHVYWYRQLPEEGLKFMVYLQKENIIDESGMPKERFSAEFPKEGPSILRIQQVVRGDSAAYFCASSPSQAANSPLHFGNGTRLTVT.

The V and J genes are TRBV2 and TRBJ1-2, with D uncertain. Germline CDR1 and CDR2: SNHLY and FYNNEI. V was pared by 3 bases and J by 3 bases, with 5 bases between. The CDR3 spans 12 residues. The CDR3 here is CASSEGDYGYTF. CDR3 sequence (DNA): TGTGCCAGCAGTGAGGGTGACTATGGCTACACCTTC.